These 22 T cell receptor beta chains originate from one sample sequenced in a study of blood T cell repertoires in COVID-19. Profiling relied on immunoSEQ multiplex PCR, and the TCRdb table lists in-frame clones only, not all of them. This sample has around 97,000 clones, with approximately 88% found just once. The sequenced sample consisted of peripheral blood. These receptors were collected from a woman aged 55-70 years with acute or convalescent COVID-19.

This chain joins TRBV10-3 and TRBJ2-7; TRBD2 matches 13 bases. Trimming took 4 bases from V and 12 from J; bases not matched to a gene: 9. This CDR3 region has 14 residues. Germline CDR1 is ENHRY and CDR2 is SYGVKD. The CDR3 protein is CAISGEGLAGDPYF. CDR3 nucleotide sequence: TGTGCCATCAGTGGTGAAGGACTAGCGGGAGACCCGTACTTC.

The chain links TRBV15 to TRBJ1-2; a weak D match, TRBD1 (5 bases). V was trimmed by 3 bases and J by 3 bases, leaving 14 bases between them. The CDR3 has 15 residues. In germline, CDR1 is LNHNV, CDR2 YYDKDF (reference sequence). CDR3 residues: CATSRGGNSDYGYTF. The DNA of the CDR3 is TGTGCCACCAGCAGGGGGGGTAATTCGGACTATGGCTACACCTTC. Full variable domain (remainder filled in from reference TRBV15 and TRBJ1-2): DAMVIQNPRYQVTQFGKPVTLSCSQTLNHNVMYWYQQKSSQAPKLLFHYYDKDFNNEADTPDNFQSRRPNTSFCFLDIRSPGLGDTAMYLCATSRGGNSDYGYTFGSGTRLTVV.

J is TRBJ2-1 and V is TRBV12-3 or TRBV12-4; tentative D call: TRBD1 (6 bases). There are 13 residues in the CDR3. V was trimmed by 6 bases and J by 14 bases, leaving 20 bases between them. The DNA for the CDR3 is TGTGCCAGCAGCCCAGGGACACCCTCCCAAGAGTTCTTC. It is translated as CASSPGTPSQEFF.

The chain uses TRBV27 and TRBJ1-5, with 7 bases aligning to TRBD1. With V trimmed by 6 bases and J by 0 bases, 8 bases remained unmatched. Germline V CDR1 and CDR2: MNHEY, SMNVEV (reference sequence). The CDR3 sequence is 16 residues long. In DNA form, the CDR3 reads TGTGCCAGCAGGCAAGGGACAGCCACTAGCAATCAGCCCCAGCATTTT. It encodes CASRQGTATSNQPQHF.

This sequence joins TRBV24-1 and TRBJ2-6, with a weak D call TRBD1 (5 bases). The CDR3 consists of 14 residues. The germline CDR1 and CDR2 sequences are KGHDR and SFDVKD. Trimming took 6 bases from V and 2 from J, leaving 7 bases between them. For the CDR3, the DNA is TGTGCCACCAGTTGGGGCACTGGGGCCAACGTCCTGACTTTC. It yields the protein CATSWGTGANVLTF.

This chain uses TRBV7-2 with TRBJ2-7; 7 bases fit TRBD2. The CDR3 runs to 16 residues. The V gene's germline CDR1 is SGHTA and CDR2 FQGNSA. V lost 1 base and J lost 2; bases outside the gene matches: 8. Here the CDR3 DNA reads TGTGCCAGCAGCTTAGAATTTGGGGGAGGGGCCTACGAGCAGTACTTC. Its protein is CASSLEFGGGAYEQYF.

The chain links TRBV4-1 to TRBJ2-1; 7 nucleotides align to TRBD2. Germline V gene lookup returns CDR1 MGHRA and CDR2 YSYEKL. CDR3 length: 15 amino acids. V shed 1 base and J 9 bases; nucleotides not matched to a gene: 9. CDR3 loop: CASSQVPGGPPEQFF. In DNA form, the CDR3 reads TGCGCCAGCAGCCAAGTTCCGGGAGGACCCCCTGAGCAGTTCTTC.

The chain is built from TRBV5-4 and TRBJ2-5, with 8 bases lining up with TRBD2. The germline gives CDR1 SGHNT, CDR2 YYREEE (reference sequence). Trimming took 0 bases from V and 1 from J; bases not matched to a gene: 8. The CDR3 sequence is 17 residues long. The CDR3 spells CASSLAGREVIQETQYF. The CDR3 nucleotides are TGTGCCAGCAGCTTGGCCGGGCGGGAGGTAATCCAAGAGACCCAGTACTTC.

The rearrangement links TRBV24-1 to TRBJ2-1; D is unclear. The CDR3 runs to 15 residues. Trimming pared 1 base from V and 4 bases from J, leaving 10 bases between. CDR1 is KGHDR and CDR2 is SFDVKD in the germline V gene. In nucleotides, the CDR3 is TGTGCCACCAGTGATTTCCCCGGGTCTTACAATGAGCAGTTCTTC. As protein: CATSDFPGSYNEQFF.

V and J are TRBV5-5 and TRBJ2-3; D gene unclear. The V and J ends lost 6 bases and 2 bases respectively, with 4 bases between them. CDR1 and CDR2 (germline): SGHKS, YYEKEE (reference sequence). This CDR3 is built from 11 residues. CDR3 coding DNA: TGTGCCAGCACCCACACAGATACGCAGTATTTT. It encodes CASTHTDTQYF. The full variable domain, completed using reference TRBV5-5 and TRBJ2-3, is DAGVTQSPTHLIKTRGQQVTLRCSPISGHKSVSWYQQVLGQGPQFIFQYYEKEERGRGNFPDRFSARQFPNYSSELNVNALLLGDSALYLCASTHTDTQYFGPGTRLTVL.

This chain uses TRBV12-5 with TRBJ2-6, with D hard to call. Germline V CDR1 and CDR2: LGHNT, FRNRAP. The CDR3 is made up of 15 amino acids. Trimming removed 3 bases from V and 0 bases from J, with 6 bases in between. The CDR3 DNA is TGTGCTAGTGGTTTCAAGAGCTCTGGGGCCAACGTCCTGACTTTC. It encodes CASGFKSSGANVLTF.

This clone was picked up a small number of times. The J gene is TRBJ1-2, the V gene TRBV15; a weak D match, TRBD1 (5 bases). The V and J ends lost 1 base and 7 bases respectively, with 10 bases between them. The CDR3 totals 13 residues. Germline CDR1 reads LNHNV; CDR2 reads YYDKDF (reference sequence). As DNA, the CDR3 is TGTGCCACCAGCAGAGTTGCCGGGGGTGGCTACACCTTC. It encodes CATSRVAGGGYTF. The full variable domain, with the rest looked up from reference TRBV15 and TRBJ1-2, is DAMVIQNPRYQVTQFGKPVTLSCSQTLNHNVMYWYQQKSSQAPKLLFHYYDKDFNNEADTPDNFQSRRPNTSFCFLDIRSPGLGDTAMYLCATSRVAGGGYTFGSGTRLTVV.

The V call is TRBV19, the J call TRBJ1-2; D not certain. The CDR3 contains 13 residues. Germline V CDR1 and CDR2: LNHDA, SQIVND (reference sequence). Trimming shortened V by 5 bases and J by 2 bases, and 9 bases separated the two germline ends. CDR3 coding DNA: TGTGCCAGTAGTCCCGGGAAGAACTATGGCTACACCTTC. As protein: CASSPGKNYGYTF.

The chain is built from TRBV28 and TRBJ2-7, with D unresolved. Trimming left V 4 bases short and J 0 bases short, with 13 bases between. Germline V gene data show CDR1 as MDHEN and CDR2 as SYDVKM. The CDR3 loop spans 15 amino acids. CDR3 nucleotide sequence: TGTGCCAGCAGTTCCCCCGCCGGTAACTCCTACGAGCAGTACTTC. It encodes CASSSPAGNSYEQYF.

This chain joins TRBV5-6 and TRBJ2-5; TRBD2 agrees at 11 bases. Germline V gives CDR1 SGHDT, CDR2 YYEEEE. CDR3 length: 15 residues. Trimming took 0 bases from V and 9 from J; bases not matched to a gene: 7. The CDR3 bases are TGTGCCAGCAGCTTGGGACTAGCGGGAAGCGGGGCCCAGTACTTC. This sequence encodes CASSLGLAGSGAQYF.

This clone was found once. The rearrangement uses TRBV4-1 and TRBJ2-1; possible D gene TRBD2, 5 bases. This CDR3 is 15 amino acids long. Germline V CDR1 and CDR2: MGHRA, YSYEKL. The V and J ends lost 0 bases and 5 bases respectively, with 11 bases between them. The CDR3 DNA sequence: TGCGCCAGCAGCCAAGATCCTAGCCGGGACAATGAGCAGTTCTTC. Translated: CASSQDPSRDNEQFF.

V is TRBV30 and J is TRBJ2-3; D is perhaps TRBD2 (5 bases). The CDR3 length is 14 residues. Germline V gene lookup returns CDR1 GTSNPN and CDR2 SVGIG (reference sequence). In DNA form, the CDR3 reads TGTGCTCTCGAGGGTAGCACTAGCACAGATACGCAGTATTTT. It is translated as CALEGSTSTDTQYF.

J is TRBJ1-6 and V is TRBV20-1; weak D call: TRBD1 (5 bases). CDR3 size: 14 residues. The V end lost 3 bases, the J end lost 9 bases, and 15 bases lay between the germline ends. The germline V gene encodes CDR1 DFQATT and CDR2 SNEGSKA (reference sequence). The CDR3 DNA reads as TGCAGTGCTAGTATCGGCAGGGAGGGTTCACCCCTCCACTTT. Residues: CSASIGREGSPLHF.

The rearrangement uses TRBV29-1 and TRBJ2-1, with 7 bases aligning to TRBD1. Unmatched junction bases numbered 7, after V lost 6 bases and J lost 8 bases. The V gene's germline CDR1 is SQVTM and CDR2 ANQGSEA. This CDR3 is built from 12 residues. DNA for the CDR3: TGCAGCGTGTCGAGGGGGCGGGATGAGCAGTTCTTC. Amino acid sequence: CSVSRGRDEQFF.

V is TRBV5-1 and J is TRBJ2-7, with 7 nucleotides matching TRBD2. Per germline, CDR1 SGHRS and CDR2 YFSETQ. J gave up 7 bases and V 4 bases, and 8 bases lay outside the gene matches. This CDR3 has 13 residues. The CDR3 protein is CASSRAGVEEQYF. The DNA of the CDR3 is TGCGCCAGCAGCAGGGCGGGAGTGGAAGAGCAGTACTTC. Drawing the rest from reference TRBV5-1 and TRBJ2-7, the complete variable domain is KAGVTQTPRYLIKTRGQQVTLSCSPISGHRSVSWYQQTPGQGLQFLFEYFSETQRNKGNFPGRFSGRQFSNSRSEMNVSTLELGDSALYLCASSRAGVEEQYFGPGTRLTVT.

J is TRBJ1-4 and V is TRBV5-4, with D hard to call. The CDR3 runs to 14 residues. The germline gives CDR1 SGHNT, CDR2 YYREEE (reference sequence). V was pared by 0 bases and J by 5 bases, with 8 bases between. The CDR3 DNA reads as TGTGCCAGCAGCTTGGGGGAGAGGAATGAAAAACTGTTTTTT. This encodes CASSLGERNEKLFF.

The genes are TRBV6-5 and TRBJ1-6, with D perhaps TRBD1 (5 bases). Trimming left V 2 bases short and J 5 bases short, with 7 bases between. The CDR3 spans 14 residues. Germline V gene data show CDR1 as MNHEY and CDR2 as SVGAGI. CDR3 protein: CASSYPGDNSPLHF. CDR3 in DNA: TGTGCCAGCAGTTACCCGGGGGATAATTCACCCCTCCACTTT.